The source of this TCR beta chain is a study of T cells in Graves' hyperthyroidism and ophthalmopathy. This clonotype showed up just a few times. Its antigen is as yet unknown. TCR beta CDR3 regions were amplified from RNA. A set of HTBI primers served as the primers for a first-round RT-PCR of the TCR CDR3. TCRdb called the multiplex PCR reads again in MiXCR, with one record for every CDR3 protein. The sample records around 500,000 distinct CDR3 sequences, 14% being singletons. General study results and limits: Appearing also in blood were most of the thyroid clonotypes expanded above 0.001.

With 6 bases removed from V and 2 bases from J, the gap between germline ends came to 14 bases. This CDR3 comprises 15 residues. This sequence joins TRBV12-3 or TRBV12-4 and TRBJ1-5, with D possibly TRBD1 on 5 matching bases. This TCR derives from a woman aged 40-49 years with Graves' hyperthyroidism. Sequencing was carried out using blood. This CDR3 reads CASSPGTEGNQPQHF. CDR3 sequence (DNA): TGTGCCAGCAGCCCGGGGACGGAGGGCAATCAGCCCCAGCATTTT.